The next 10 T cell receptor beta chains were all read from a single sample in a study of blood T cell repertoires in COVID-19. The repertoire was sequenced with immunoSEQ multiplex PCR; TCRdb's copy has only in-frame clones and lacks some. The sample holds roughly 200,000 clones; about 90% are singletons and the top ten take around 1.5%. The source material was peripheral blood. The receptor source for this set is a man between 18 and 35 years old with active or convalescent COVID-19.

The V and J genes are TRBV3-1 (or the pseudogene TRBV3-2) and TRBJ1-1, with TRBD1 identical over 8 bases. The CDR3 runs to 14 residues. With V trimmed by 4 bases and J by 10 bases, 11 bases remained unmatched. Per germline, CDR1 LGHDT and CDR2 YNNKEL (reference sequence). The CDR3 loop is CASSLRRQGQGAFF. DNA of the CDR3: TGTGCCAGCAGCCTACGACGACAGGGGCAGGGAGCTTTCTTT.

The chain combines TRBV15 with TRBJ1-1; D perhaps matches TRBD1 (6 bases). CDR3 length: 15 amino acids. The ends were cut back, 0 bases at V and 4 bases at J, with 12 bases in the middle. Germline CDR1 is LNHNV and CDR2 is YYDKDF (reference sequence). The CDR3 here is CATSRDWVGGTEAFF. The CDR3 nucleotides are TGTGCCACCAGCAGAGATTGGGTAGGGGGCACTGAAGCTTTCTTT.

J is TRBJ2-2 and V is TRBV30; 10 bases agree with TRBD1. After removal of 3 bases from V and 7 bases from J, the junction contained 11 bases not matched to a gene. This CDR3 comprises 16 residues. CDR1 is GTSNPN and CDR2 is SVGIG in the germline V gene (reference sequence). For the CDR3, the DNA is TGTGCCTGGAGCGGGCCGGGACAGGGGTGGGGCGGGGAGCTGTTTTTT. Amino acids: CAWSGPGQGWGGELFF.

The count of this clone is one. The rearrangement uses TRBV15 and TRBJ2-1, with 7 bases identical to TRBD2. Germline loops: CDR1 LNHNV, CDR2 YYDKDF (reference sequence). Trimming removed 4 bases from V and 6 bases from J; junction bases left unmatched: 12. The CDR3 is 16 residues long. The CDR3, as DNA: TGTGCCACCAGCACTTATCCGGACCAGCGGGGCAATGAGCAGTTCTTC. It yields the protein CATSTYPDQRGNEQFF.

This chain links TRBV21-1 with TRBJ2-1; the table's D call TRBD2 went unverified against the DNA. TRBV21-1 constitutes a pseudogene. The CDR3 loop spans 17 amino acids. CDR3 bases: TGTGCCAGCAGCAATGGAGGGACTAGCGGGCCTTACAATGAGCAGTTCTTC. Amino acid sequence: CASSNGGTSGPYNEQFF.

The gene calls are TRBV4-2 and TRBJ2-3; TRBD2 matches 11 bases. V lost 0 bases and J lost 7; bases outside the gene matches: 15. CDR3 length equals 19 residues. CDR1 and CDR2 from the germline V gene are LGHNA and YNFKEQ. As DNA, the CDR3 is TGTGCCAGCAGCCAAGATCGGGGTCTAGCGGGGGGAAGACCACATACGCAGTATTTT. Residues: CASSQDRGLAGGRPHTQYF.

Only one count was recorded for this clone. The chain carries TRBV10-1 and TRBJ2-3, with TRBD2 matching 9 bases. V lost 4 bases, J lost 5 bases, and 4 bases stayed unmatched. Germline assignment: CDR1 WNHNN and CDR2 SYGVQD (reference sequence). The CDR3 totals 14 residues. For the CDR3, the DNA is TGCGCCAGCAGTGCGGTAGCGGGAGAAGATACGCAGTATTTT. It translates to CASSAVAGEDTQYF.

J is TRBJ1-2 and V is TRBV5-1; D might be TRBD1 (5 bases). Germline assignment: CDR1 SGHRS and CDR2 YFSETQ. Trimming left V 4 bases short and J 7 bases short, with 17 bases between. The CDR3 covers 14 residues. The CDR3 bases are TGCGCCAGCAGCGCCGCCCCGGGGGACGTTGGCTACACCTTC. Translated, it gives CASSAAPGDVGYTF.

The chain combines TRBV29-1 with TRBJ1-2, with TRBD1 identical over 7 bases. Losses at the gene ends were 4 bases for V and 3 bases for J; bases not matched to a gene: 2. The CDR3 is made up of 12 amino acids. Per germline, CDR1 SQVTM and CDR2 ANQGSEA. The CDR3 sequence is CSVVQGDYGYTF. Written as DNA, the CDR3 is TGCAGCGTTGTCCAGGGGGACTATGGCTACACCTTC.

The V and J genes are TRBV5-1 and TRBJ2-2; 9 nucleotides agree with TRBD2. The germline V gene has CDR1 SGHRS and CDR2 YFSETQ. There are 19 residues in the CDR3. Losses at the gene ends were 3 bases for V and 0 bases for J; bases not matched to a gene: 12. As DNA, the CDR3 is TGCGCCAGCAGCTCCGGACCACGAGCGGGAGGCTCGAACACCGGGGAGCTGTTTTTT. Amino acids: CASSSGPRAGGSNTGELFF.